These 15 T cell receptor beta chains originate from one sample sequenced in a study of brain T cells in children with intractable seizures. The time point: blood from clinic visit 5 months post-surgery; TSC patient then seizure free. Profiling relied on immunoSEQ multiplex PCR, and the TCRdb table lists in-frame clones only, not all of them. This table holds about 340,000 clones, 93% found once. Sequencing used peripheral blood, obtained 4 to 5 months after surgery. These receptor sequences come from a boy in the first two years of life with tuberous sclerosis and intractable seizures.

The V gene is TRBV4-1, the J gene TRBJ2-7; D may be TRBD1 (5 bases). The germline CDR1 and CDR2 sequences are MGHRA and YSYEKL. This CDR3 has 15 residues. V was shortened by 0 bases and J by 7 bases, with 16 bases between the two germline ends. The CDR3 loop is CASSQDPGRASEQYF. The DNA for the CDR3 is TGCGCCAGCAGCCAAGATCCGGGCAGGGCTTCTGAGCAGTACTTC.

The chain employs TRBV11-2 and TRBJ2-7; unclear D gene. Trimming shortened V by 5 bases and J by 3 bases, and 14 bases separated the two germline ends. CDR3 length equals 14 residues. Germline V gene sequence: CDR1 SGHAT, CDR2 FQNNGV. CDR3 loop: CASSPRTVDYEQYF. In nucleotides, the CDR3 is TGTGCCAGCAGCCCCAGGACCGTGGACTACGAGCAGTACTTC.

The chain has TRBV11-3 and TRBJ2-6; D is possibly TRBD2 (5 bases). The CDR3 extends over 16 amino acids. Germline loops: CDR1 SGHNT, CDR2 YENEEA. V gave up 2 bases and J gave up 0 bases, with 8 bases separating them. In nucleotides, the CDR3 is TGTGCCAGCAGCTTATGGACTGTCTCTGGGGCCAACGTCCTGACTTTC. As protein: CASSLWTVSGANVLTF. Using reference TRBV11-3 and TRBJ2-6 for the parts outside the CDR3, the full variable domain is EAGVVQSPRYKIIEKKQPVAFWCNPISGHNTLYWYLQNLGQGPELLIRYENEEAVDDSQLPKDRFSAERLKGVDSTLKIQPAELGDSAVYLCASSLWTVSGANVLTFGAGSRLTVL.

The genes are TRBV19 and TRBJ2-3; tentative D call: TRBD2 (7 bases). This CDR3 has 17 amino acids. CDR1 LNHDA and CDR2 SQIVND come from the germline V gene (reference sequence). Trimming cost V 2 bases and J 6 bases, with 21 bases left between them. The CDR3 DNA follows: TGTGCCAGTAGTATATATGGGGGCGGACTAGGGACCGATACGCAGTATTTT. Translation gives CASSIYGGGLGTDTQYF.

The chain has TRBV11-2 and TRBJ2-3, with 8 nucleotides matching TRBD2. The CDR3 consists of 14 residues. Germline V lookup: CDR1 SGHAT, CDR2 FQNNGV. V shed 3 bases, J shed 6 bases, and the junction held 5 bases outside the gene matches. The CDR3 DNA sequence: TGTGCCAGCAGCTTGAGGCGGGGGGAGGATACGCAGTATTTT. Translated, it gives CASSLRRGEDTQYF.

CDR3 DNA: TGTGCCTGGCTCGGACTAGCCTACGAGCAGTACTTC. It is translated as CAWLGLAYEQYF. This chain links TRBV30 with TRBJ2-7, with 7 bases that match TRBD2. The CDR3 length is 12 residues. V gave up 5 bases and J gave up 2 bases; unmatched junction bases: 3. The germline V gene encodes CDR1 GTSNPN and CDR2 SVGIG (reference sequence).

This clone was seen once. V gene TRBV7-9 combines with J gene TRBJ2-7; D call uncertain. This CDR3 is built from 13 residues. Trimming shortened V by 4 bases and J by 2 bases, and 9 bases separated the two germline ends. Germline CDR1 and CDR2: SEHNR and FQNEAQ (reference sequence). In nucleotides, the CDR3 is TGTGCCAGCAGCTCGACGGTAGCCTACGAGCAGTACTTC. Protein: CASSSTVAYEQYF.

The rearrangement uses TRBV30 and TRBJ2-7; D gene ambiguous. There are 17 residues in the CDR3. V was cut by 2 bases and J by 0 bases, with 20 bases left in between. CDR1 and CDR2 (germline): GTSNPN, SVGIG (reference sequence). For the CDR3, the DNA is TGTGCCTGGAGTCTTGAATCAGGACGCCTTAGCTCCTACGAGCAGTACTTC. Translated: CAWSLESGRLSSYEQYF.

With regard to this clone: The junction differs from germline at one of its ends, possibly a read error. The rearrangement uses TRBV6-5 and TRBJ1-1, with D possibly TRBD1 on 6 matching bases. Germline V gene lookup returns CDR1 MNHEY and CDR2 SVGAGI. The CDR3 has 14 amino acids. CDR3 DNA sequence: TGTGCCGGCAGTAACGGGGGCATGAACACTGAAGCTTTCTTT. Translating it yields CAGSNGGMNTEAFF.

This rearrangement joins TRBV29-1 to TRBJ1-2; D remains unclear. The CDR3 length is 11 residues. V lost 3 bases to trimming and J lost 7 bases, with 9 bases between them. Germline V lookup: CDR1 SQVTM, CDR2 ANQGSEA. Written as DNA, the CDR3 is TGCAGCGTTGAGTGGGCTACTGGCTACACCTTC. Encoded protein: CSVEWATGYTF.

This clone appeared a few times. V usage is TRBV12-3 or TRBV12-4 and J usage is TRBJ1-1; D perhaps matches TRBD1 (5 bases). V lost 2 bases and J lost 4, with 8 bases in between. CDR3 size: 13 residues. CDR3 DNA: TGTGCCAGCAGTTTAAATGGGGGCACTGAAGCTTTCTTT. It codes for CASSLNGGTEAFF.

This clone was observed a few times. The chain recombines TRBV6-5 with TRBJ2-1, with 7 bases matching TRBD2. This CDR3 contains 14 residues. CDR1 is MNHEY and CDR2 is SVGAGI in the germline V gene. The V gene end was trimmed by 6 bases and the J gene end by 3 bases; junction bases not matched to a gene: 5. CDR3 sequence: CASRSRDYYNEQFF. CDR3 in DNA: TGTGCCAGCAGGAGCCGGGACTACTACAATGAGCAGTTCTTC.

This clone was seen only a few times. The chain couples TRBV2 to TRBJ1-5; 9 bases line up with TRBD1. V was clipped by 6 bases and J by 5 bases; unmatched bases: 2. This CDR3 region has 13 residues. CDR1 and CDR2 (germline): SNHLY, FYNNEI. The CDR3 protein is CASSDRGYQPQHF. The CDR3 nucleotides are TGTGCCAGCAGCGACAGGGGGTATCAGCCCCAGCATTTT.

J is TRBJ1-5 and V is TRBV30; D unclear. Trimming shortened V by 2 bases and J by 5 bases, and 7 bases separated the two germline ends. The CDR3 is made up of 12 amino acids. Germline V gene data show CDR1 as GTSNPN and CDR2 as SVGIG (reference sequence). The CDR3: CAWSSGYQPQHF. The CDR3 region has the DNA TGTGCCTGGAGTTCGGGGTATCAGCCCCAGCATTTT.

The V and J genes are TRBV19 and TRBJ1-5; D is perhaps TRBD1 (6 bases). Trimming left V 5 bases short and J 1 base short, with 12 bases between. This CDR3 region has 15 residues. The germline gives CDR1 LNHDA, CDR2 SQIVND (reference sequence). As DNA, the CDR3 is TGTGCCAGTAGTCACTGGGGGGCGAGCAATCAGCCCCAGCATTTT. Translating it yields CASSHWGASNQPQHF.